This record looks at one T cell receptor (beta chain) sequence and its context. Its antigen remains unknown. Researchers reported sorting every CD8+ T cell subset in triplicate, 300,000 to 350,000 cells per sort. Definition of naive CD8+ T cells rested on a CD45RO-CCR7+CD27+CD95- profile. This entry belongs to a study of CXCR3-negative and CXCR3-positive naive CD8 T cells. Germline CDR1 and CDR2: SNHLY and FYNNEI. The CDR3 loop spans 14 amino acids. General observations from the study: The study found comparably high diversity in both naive subsets and much lower diversity in memory CD8+ cells. Upon cryopreservation, CXCR3 expression partially decreased, and most assays used fresh PBMCs.

UMI-labeled 5' RACE yielded the TRB cDNA libraries. TCRdb processed the 5' RACE reads again and assigns one entry to each CDR3 protein, with no DNA. The sample has about 90,000 distinct CDR3 sequences; the top ten hold approximately 0.99%. Sequencing was performed on naive CXCR3- CD8+ T cells from blood. Subset meaning: CD45RO-CCR7+CD27+CD95- naive CD8+ T cells lacking CXCR3 (TNR3-). This TCR derives from a human donor in good health. Some clones in this sample may be carry-over from other donors' samples. V and J are TRBV2 and TRBJ2-1; TCRdb names TRBD1, which stays unverified in the absence of DNA. CDR3 amino acids: CASRIRGSHNEQFF.